This T cell receptor beta chain was sequenced during a study of patients and donors after allogeneic stem cell transplantation. TCRdb re-derived calls from the RT-PCR reads in MiXCR, one entry per CDR3 protein. Of about 960,000 distinct CDR3 sequences in the sample, under 20% were seen once. CDR3 size: 16 residues. CDR1 is SGHRS, CDR2 YFSETQ, per germline. V lost 0 bases, J lost 0 bases, and 11 bases lay in between. The sequence came from a human donor who was either an allogeneic HSCT recipient or a stem cell or donor lymphocyte infusion donor (not recorded which). It is not recorded whose cells these are; they may come from a transplant donor. J is TRBJ2-3 and V is TRBV5-1; D call uncertain. The sample taken for sequencing was blood, either unsorted or a sorted T cell fraction (not recorded which). The CDR3 DNA sequence: TGCGCCAGCAGCTTGGAAGGGAAGACTAGCACAGATACGCAGTATTTT. Translated: CASSLEGKTSTDTQYF.